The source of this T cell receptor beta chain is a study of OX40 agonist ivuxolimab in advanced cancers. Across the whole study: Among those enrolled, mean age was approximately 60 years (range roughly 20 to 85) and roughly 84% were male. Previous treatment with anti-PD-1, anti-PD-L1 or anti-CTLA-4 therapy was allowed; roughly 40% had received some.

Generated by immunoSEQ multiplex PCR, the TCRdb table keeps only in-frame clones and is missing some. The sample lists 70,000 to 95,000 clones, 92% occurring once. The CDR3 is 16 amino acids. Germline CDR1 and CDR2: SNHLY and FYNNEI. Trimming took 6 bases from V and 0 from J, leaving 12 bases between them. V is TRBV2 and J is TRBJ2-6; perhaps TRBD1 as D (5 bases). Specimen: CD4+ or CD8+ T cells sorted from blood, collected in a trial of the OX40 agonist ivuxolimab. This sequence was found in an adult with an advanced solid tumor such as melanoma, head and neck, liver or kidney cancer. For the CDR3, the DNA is TGTGCCAGCAGACAGGTCCAACACTCTGGGGCCAACGTCCTGACTTTC. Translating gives CASRQVQHSGANVLTF.